The sequence of this T cell receptor beta chain was determined in a study of blood T cell repertoires in COVID-19. Overall study: Acute and convalescent COVID-19 samples came from the United States, Italy and Spain. The cDNA or gDNA used as material had been derived from T cells, B-cell-depleted T cells, or PBMCs.

Source study methods: Nucleated cell counts were estimated from reference gene primer amplification. Only in-frame clones appear in the TCRdb table, and some are missing; sequencing was by immunoSEQ multiplex PCR. That table furnishes V, J and clone size, whereas the DNA furnished D and trimming. The sample contains around 170,000 clones, about three quarters of which appear only once. V dropped 2 bases and J dropped 0; count of bases not matched to a gene: 11. Germline CDR1 and CDR2: MDHEN and SYDVKM. The CDR3 loop spans 18 amino acids. Seattle participants joined during active infection and were tracked over time.

V gene TRBV28 combines with J gene TRBJ2-3, with TRBD1 identical over 7 bases. The sample consisted of peripheral blood. The TCR sequence derives from a woman at least 80 years old with COVID-19, enrolled during active disease. The CDR3 is CASSLPTTGAPSTDTQYF. The CDR3 coding sequence is TGTGCCAGCAGTTTACCGACCACAGGGGCCCCTAGCACAGATACGCAGTATTTT.